These 24 T cell receptor beta chains were sequenced from one sample in a study of long-term antiretroviral therapy in people with HIV. Investigators performed immunoSEQ version v3.0 at survey level. Method: immunoSEQ multiplex PCR; TCRdb's copy keeps in-frame clones and lacks some. The sample yields 40,000 to 60,000 clones, around 80% seen once. Sequencing was performed on unsorted PBMCs, taken 0.8 years after starting antiretroviral therapy. The receptors shown here come from a woman aged 18 to 35 with HIV.

The rearrangement joins TRBV14 to TRBJ2-3, with 8 bases fitting TRBD2. This CDR3 region has 14 residues. Germline loops: CDR1 SGHDN, CDR2 FVKESK. V dropped 4 bases and J dropped 7; count of bases not matched to a gene: 7. CDR3 sequence: CASSLREGGNTQYF. Here the CDR3 DNA reads TGTGCCAGCAGCCTACGGGAGGGGGGCAATACGCAGTATTTT.

V usage is TRBV18 and J usage is TRBJ2-5; 9 positions agree with TRBD1. Germline V gene lookup returns CDR1 KGHSH and CDR2 LQKENI. This CDR3 region has 17 residues. V shed 6 bases, J shed 4 bases, and the junction held 15 bases outside the gene matches. The CDR3 DNA sequence: TGTGCCAGCTCGCTATTAAGTACCCAGACAGGGGGAGAGACCCAGTACTTC. It translates to CASSLLSTQTGGETQYF.

This chain links TRBV5-6 with TRBJ2-3, with 8 bases matching TRBD2. The CDR3 extends over 16 amino acids. V lost 4 bases and J lost 2; bases outside the gene matches: 9. Germline CDR1 SGHDT, CDR2 YYEEEE. CDR3 protein: CASSPEAGAYTDTQYF. CDR3 nucleotides: TGTGCCAGCAGCCCAGAAGCGGGAGCATACACAGATACGCAGTATTTT. The variable domain in full, completed from reference TRBV5-6 and TRBJ2-3, reads DAGVTQSPTHLIKTRGQQVTLRCSPKSGHDTVSWYQQALGQGPQFIFQYYEEEERQRGNFPDRFSGHQFPNYSSELNVNALLLGDSALYLCASSPEAGAYTDTQYFGPGTRLTVL.

In this sample, this clone turned up a few times. The DNA for the CDR3 is TGTGCCAGCAGTGAATTTGGGGACCGAAGTAAGCTGTTTTTT. This encodes CASSEFGDRSKLFF. J is TRBJ2-2 and V is TRBV25-1, with D perhaps given as TRBD1 or TRBD2 (5 bases each). V was shortened by 1 base and J by 12 bases, with 15 bases between the two germline ends. Germline loops: CDR1 MGHDK, CDR2 SYGVNS. The CDR3 contains 14 residues.

The rearrangement uses TRBV6-5 and TRBJ1-2; 8 nucleotides line up with TRBD1. J lost 9 bases, V lost 6 bases, and 12 bases had no gene match. This CDR3 comprises 14 residues. In germline, CDR1 is MNHEY, CDR2 SVGAGI. The CDR3 reads CASRRTKTGASYTF. The CDR3 region has the DNA TGTGCCAGCAGGCGCACTAAGACAGGGGCTAGCTACACCTTC.

J is TRBJ2-7 and V is TRBV5-1; D gene ambiguous. CDR3 size: 14 residues. CDR1 is SGHRS, CDR2 YFSETQ, per germline. Trimming shortened V by 5 bases and J by 0 bases, and 12 bases separated the two germline ends. CDR3 DNA: TGCGCCAGCAGTACAGAACCGAGCTCCTACGAGCAGTACTTC. Translated: CASSTEPSSYEQYF.

The V and J genes are TRBV28 and TRBJ1-5; D is undetermined. Between the trimmed V and J ends, which lost 5 bases and 4 bases, there was a span of 9 bases. The CDR3 has 13 residues. Per the germline V gene, CDR1 is MDHEN and CDR2 is SYDVKM. This chain's CDR3 is CASSRDSNQPQHF. CDR3 DNA: TGTGCCAGCAGTCGGGATTCAAATCAGCCCCAGCATTTT. The whole variable domain, filled in from reference TRBV28 and TRBJ1-5, reads DVKVTQSSRYLVKRTGEKVFLECVQDMDHENMFWYRQDPGLGLRLIYFSYDVKMKEKGDIPEGYSVSREKKERFSLILESASTNQTSMYLCASSRDSNQPQHFGDGTRLSIL.

The rearrangement uses TRBV2 and TRBJ2-7; 7 bases map to TRBD1. With 6 bases clipped from V and 5 bases from J, the junction kept 7 bases outside the gene matches. The germline V gene encodes CDR1 SNHLY and CDR2 FYNNEI. The CDR3 extends over 13 amino acids. The CDR3 DNA is TGTGCCAGCAGGGGGGACAGTAGCAACGAGCAGTACTTC. The encoded protein is CASRGDSSNEQYF.

This chain uses TRBV25-1 with TRBJ2-7; D gene unclear. V lost 4 bases, J lost 6 bases, and 10 bases lay in between. CDR1 and CDR2 from the germline V gene are MGHDK and SYGVNS. The CDR3 length is 12 residues. The CDR3, as DNA: TGTGCCAGCAGTGGCTACATAGCCGAGCAGTACTTC. Translating it yields CASSGYIAEQYF.

The CDR3 loop reads CASSQERGLLPQHF. The CDR3 nucleotides are TGCGCCAGCAGCCAAGAACGGGGGCTTCTGCCCCAGCATTTT. V is TRBV4-1 and J is TRBJ1-5, with a tentative D call TRBD1 (6 bases). Trimming cost V 0 bases and J 9 bases, with 12 bases left between them. The germline gives CDR1 MGHRA, CDR2 YSYEKL. The length of the CDR3 is 14 residues.

This clone was counted a few times. The chain carries TRBV5-1 and TRBJ1-3; possibly TRBD1 for D (6 bases). Trimming shortened V by 2 bases and J by 0 bases, and 12 bases separated the two germline ends. The CDR3 is 16 residues long. Germline V gene sequence: CDR1 SGHRS, CDR2 YFSETQ. The CDR3 nucleotides are TGCGCCAGCAGCTTCGGACAGTTCAGCTCTGGAAACACCATATATTTT. Its translation is CASSFGQFSSGNTIYF.

J is TRBJ1-3 and V is TRBV27, with D hard to call. Trimming took 8 bases from V and 0 from J, leaving 5 bases between them. Germline loops: CDR1 MNHEY, CDR2 SMNVEV (reference sequence). The CDR3 is made up of 12 amino acids. CDR3 loop: CASRTSGNTIYF. Here the CDR3 DNA reads TGTGCCAGCCGCACCTCTGGAAACACCATATATTTT.

The CDR3 spells CASSPSSGALGETQYF. The CDR3 DNA reads as TGTGCCAGCAGCCCCAGCTCGGGGGCGCTCGGGGAGACCCAGTACTTC. The genes are TRBV7-9 and TRBJ2-5; D may match TRBD1 or TRBD2 (6 bases each). CDR3 length: 16 amino acids. The V and J ends lost 5 bases and 5 bases respectively, with 21 bases between them. CDR1 is SEHNR, CDR2 FQNEAQ, per germline (reference sequence).

In this sample, this clone turned up once. The V gene is TRBV18, the J gene TRBJ1-5; 9 nucleotides line up with TRBD1. V lost 4 bases, J lost 6 bases, and 7 bases stayed unmatched. The CDR3 is 15 residues long. Germline CDR1 and CDR2: KGHSH and LQKENI. In DNA, the CDR3 is TGTGCCAGCTCACTGCTTGGACAGGGGATTCAGCCCCAGCATTTT. This encodes CASSLLGQGIQPQHF.

The chain carries TRBV27 and TRBJ1-5, with D possibly matching TRBD1 (5 bases). V gave up 2 bases and J gave up 6 bases, with 11 bases separating them. This CDR3 has 14 amino acids. CDR1 and CDR2 (germline): MNHEY, SMNVEV (reference sequence). The DNA for the CDR3 is TGTGCCAGCAGTTTAGGGGGTCTGCTTCAGCCCCAGCATTTT. This gives the protein CASSLGGLLQPQHF.

The chain joins TRBV6-1 to TRBJ1-6, with D possibly TRBD1 on 6 matching bases. The V and J ends lost 6 bases and 6 bases respectively, with 12 bases between them. The V gene's germline CDR1 is MNHNS and CDR2 SASEGT. The CDR3 loop spans 14 amino acids. This CDR3 reads CASSLGQLNSPLHF. CDR3 coding DNA: TGTGCCAGCAGCCTAGGACAGCTTAATTCACCCCTCCACTTT.

CDR3 protein: CASSLTGGRLGNTEAFF. CDR3 in DNA: TGTGCCAGCAGCTTAACAGGGGGACGCCTGGGAAACACTGAAGCTTTCTTT. The chain links TRBV11-1 to TRBJ1-1; the match to TRBD1 covers 8 bases. Germline lookup yields CDR1 SGHAT and CDR2 FQDESV (reference sequence). V dropped 2 bases and J dropped 2; count of bases not matched to a gene: 10. The CDR3 consists of 17 residues.

J is TRBJ1-1 and V is TRBV19; D unresolved. Between the trimmed V and J ends, which lost 3 bases and 3 bases, there was a span of 8 bases. The CDR3 totals 13 residues. Looked up from germline, CDR1 is LNHDA and CDR2 is SQIVND (reference sequence). DNA for the CDR3: TGTGCCAGTAGTATCGTCAAGGACACTGAAGCTTTCTTT. Its protein is CASSIVKDTEAFF. Combining the CDR3 with reference TRBV19 and TRBJ1-1 gives the whole variable domain DGGITQSPKYLFRKEGQNVTLSCEQNLNHDAMYWYRQDPGQGLRLIYYSQIVNDFQKGDIAEGYSVSREKKESFPLTVTSAQKNPTAFYLCASSIVKDTEAFFGQGTRLTVV.

The chain links TRBV21-1 to TRBJ2-7; TRBD1 is the table's D call and was not checked against the DNA. TRBV21-1 counts as a pseudogene. The CDR3 spans 15 residues. CDR3 nucleotide sequence: TGTGCCAGCAGCCCCCTCCGACAGGGGGCATACGAGCAGTACTTC. As protein: CASSPLRQGAYEQYF.

This chain uses TRBV5-1 with TRBJ2-7; 8 bases fit TRBD1. The V gene's germline CDR1 is SGHRS and CDR2 YFSETQ. Trimming removed 2 bases from V and 5 bases from J; junction bases left unmatched: 6. The CDR3 extends over 14 amino acids. CDR3 in amino acids: CASSLGQGFDEQYF. CDR3 coding DNA: TGCGCCAGCAGCTTAGGACAGGGCTTCGACGAGCAGTACTTC.

V usage is TRBV4-1 and J usage is TRBJ1-6; 9 bases map to TRBD1. This CDR3 region has 17 residues. Trimming at V came to 0 bases and at J to 7 bases, leaving 7 bases not matched to a gene. Looked up from germline, CDR1 is MGHRA and CDR2 is YSYEKL. The CDR3 nucleotides are TGCGCCAGCAGCCAAGATCAGAACAGGGGGCGAAATTCACCCCTCCACTTT. It encodes CASSQDQNRGRNSPLHF.

This chain links TRBV6-4 with TRBJ2-2; weak D call: TRBD2 (6 bases). From germline, CDR1 is MRHNA and CDR2 SNTAGT. V was cut by 4 bases and J by 0 bases, with 15 bases left in between. CDR3 length: 17 residues. CDR3 nucleotide sequence: TGTGCCAGCAGTGCGGGACTCACGTTCGCGAACACCGGGGAGCTGTTTTTT. Its protein is CASSAGLTFANTGELFF.

The genes are TRBV19 and TRBJ2-1, with TRBD2 identical over 14 bases. V lost 4 bases and J lost 6; bases outside the gene matches: 5. The CDR3 spans 16 residues. Germline assignment: CDR1 LNHDA and CDR2 SQIVND (reference sequence). CDR3 amino acids: CASSRLAGGPGNEQFF. CDR3 bases: TGTGCCAGTAGTAGACTAGCGGGAGGGCCGGGCAATGAGCAGTTCTTC.

This chain connects TRBV7-9 to TRBJ1-2, with TRBD1 identical over 7 bases. V shed 3 bases and J 1 base; nucleotides not matched to a gene: 2. This CDR3 comprises 14 residues. CDR1 and CDR2 from the germline V gene are SEHNR and FQNEAQ (reference sequence). In DNA, the CDR3 is TGTGCCAGCAGCTTCGGGACAGTTAACTATGGCTACACCTTC. This codes for CASSFGTVNYGYTF.